A single sample is the source of the 24 T cell receptor beta chains below, sequenced in a study of OX40 agonist ivuxolimab in advanced cancers. Clones were sequenced by immunoSEQ multiplex PCR, and TCRdb holds only the in-frame ones, with some missing. The table has 20,000 or so clones, about 83% seen once. This specimen was CD4+ or CD8+ T cells sorted from blood, taken in a trial of the OX40 agonist ivuxolimab. Receptors were obtained from an adult with an advanced solid tumor such as melanoma, head and neck, liver or kidney cancer.

The chain couples TRBV5-1 to TRBJ2-3; D is possibly TRBD1 (6 bases). Germline CDR1 reads SGHRS; CDR2 reads YFSETQ. With 4 bases removed from V and 4 bases from J, the gap between germline ends came to 16 bases. CDR3 length equals 15 residues. The chain's CDR3 is CASSPTGTRADTQYF. CDR3 nucleotides: TGCGCCAGCAGCCCAACAGGGACGAGGGCAGATACGCAGTATTTT. The variable domain in full, with the rest retrieved from reference TRBV5-1 and TRBJ2-3, is KAGVTQTPRYLIKTRGQQVTLSCSPISGHRSVSWYQQTPGQGLQFLFEYFSETQRNKGNFPGRFSGRQFSNSRSEMNVSTLELGDSALYLCASSPTGTRADTQYFGPGTRLTVL.

This chain connects TRBV9 to TRBJ2-5; D gene uncertain. V was pared by 4 bases and J by 8 bases, with 21 bases between. The CDR3 has 15 residues. In germline, CDR1 is SGDLS, CDR2 YYNGEE. CDR3 in DNA: TGTGCCAGCAGCCCCGCACCAGAGCAAGAGAACACCCAGTACTTC. Its protein is CASSPAPEQENTQYF.

CDR3 sequence (DNA): TGTGCCAGCAAGGGCGGCGGGGGGGTTCAAGAGACCCAGTACTTC. Encoded protein: CASKGGGGVQETQYF. J is TRBJ2-5 and V is TRBV9, with TRBD2 matching 9 bases. The CDR3 covers 15 residues. V shed 6 bases, J shed 2 bases, and the junction held 8 bases outside the gene matches. Germline V CDR1 and CDR2: SGDLS, YYNGEE.

V gene TRBV4-1 combines with J gene TRBJ1-1; 7 bases match TRBD1. The CDR3 runs to 15 residues. Germline V gene data show CDR1 as MGHRA and CDR2 as YSYEKL. The junction had 5 bases not matched to a gene; V was cut back by 4 bases and J by 0 bases. As DNA, the CDR3 is TGCGCCAGCAGCCCGGGACAGATCATGAACACTGAAGCTTTCTTT. Protein sequence: CASSPGQIMNTEAFF.

The V and J genes are TRBV2 and TRBJ2-1, with D hard to call. CDR3 length equals 10 residues. Germline CDR1 SNHLY, CDR2 FYNNEI. Trimming took off 4 bases at V and 9 bases at J, with 4 bases between the two ends. The CDR3 protein is CASSGGEQFF. The CDR3 nucleotides are TGTGCCAGCAGTGGGGGTGAGCAGTTCTTC.

The chain has TRBV5-8 and TRBJ2-7, with TRBD2 as a possible D gene (5 bases). Looked up from germline, CDR1 is SGHTS and CDR2 is YDEGEE. The ends were cut back, 4 bases at V and 1 base at J, with 12 bases in the middle. The CDR3 is 14 residues long. CDR3 DNA: TGTGCCAGCAGCCCTACACGGGGATCCTACGAGCAGTACTTC. This translates into CASSPTRGSYEQYF. The variable domain in full, with the rest retrieved from reference TRBV5-8 and TRBJ2-7, is EAGVTQSPTHLIKTRGQQATLRCSPISGHTSVYWYQQALGLGLQFLLWYDEGEERNRGNFPPRFSGRQFPNYSSELNVNALELEDSALYLCASSPTRGSYEQYFGPGTRLTVT.

On this clone itself: A read error may produce the germline difference seen at one junction end. The chain recombines TRBV6-6 with TRBJ1-2; 9 positions agree with TRBD1. Germline V gives CDR1 MNHNY, CDR2 SVGAGI (reference sequence). The CDR3 covers 16 residues. CDR3 residues: CASSDSRTGASGGYTF. CDR3 nucleotides: TGTGCCAGCAGTGACTCGCGGACAGGGGCAAGTGGTGGCTACACCTTC.

The V call is TRBV10-2, the J call TRBJ2-7; 8 bases are a match to TRBD2. This CDR3 is built from 15 residues. The V gene end was trimmed by 2 bases and the J gene end by 4 bases; junction bases not matched to a gene: 7. Germline assignment: CDR1 WSHSY and CDR2 SAAADI. For the CDR3, the DNA is TGCGCCAGCAGTGAGCCCGGGGGGGGCCCGTACGAGCAGTACTTC. It codes for CASSEPGGGPYEQYF.

The chain's CDR3 is CASSQEGSGTGGYEQYF. CDR3 coding DNA: TGTGCCAGCAGCCAAGAAGGCTCCGGGACAGGGGGTTACGAGCAGTACTTC. The V call is TRBV14, the J call TRBJ2-7; 11 positions agree with TRBD1. The CDR3 has 17 residues. After removal of 0 bases from V and 4 bases from J, the junction contained 8 bases not matched to a gene. Looked up from germline, CDR1 is SGHDN and CDR2 is FVKESK.

The chain links TRBV5-5 to TRBJ2-7, with 8 bases fitting TRBD1. The germline gives CDR1 SGHKS, CDR2 YYEKEE (reference sequence). There are 13 residues in the CDR3. V gave up 7 bases and J gave up 6 bases; unmatched junction bases: 9. Written as DNA, the CDR3 is TGTGCCAGCTGCTACGGACAGGGTGGCGAGCAGTACTTC. It specifies CASCYGQGGEQYF.

This clone was seen only once. The chain has TRBV30 and TRBJ1-4, with D perhaps TRBD1 (5 bases). V dropped 4 bases and J dropped 6 bases, with 21 bases sitting between them. The CDR3 has 16 amino acids. CDR1 is GTSNPN and CDR2 is SVGIG in the germline V gene (reference sequence). Here the CDR3 DNA reads TGTGCCTGGATCGCGCAGGGAGAGAAGCTCTATGAAAAACTGTTTTTT. This sequence encodes CAWIAQGEKLYEKLFF.

The rearrangement uses TRBV10-2 and TRBJ1-2, with 9 bases that match TRBD1. The germline gives CDR1 WSHSY, CDR2 SAAADI. J lost 6 bases, V lost 5 bases, and 7 bases had no gene match. The CDR3 has 14 residues. The CDR3 DNA reads TGCGCCAGCAGTCCGGGACAGGGAGGAGATGGCTACACCTTC. Translating it yields CASSPGQGGDGYTF.

The genes are TRBV7-9 and TRBJ2-3, with a weak D call TRBD2 (5 bases). The CDR3 contains 14 residues. Between the trimmed V and J ends, which lost 1 base and 3 bases, there was a span of 8 bases. Germline CDR1 SEHNR, CDR2 FQNEAQ (reference sequence). The chain's CDR3 is CASSLGGLTDTQYF. CDR3 DNA sequence: TGTGCCAGCAGCTTAGGTGGACTGACAGATACGCAGTATTTT.

This clone was detected a few times. The chain couples TRBV4-1 to TRBJ1-1, with TRBD1 as a possible D gene (5 bases). Germline V gene data show CDR1 as MGHRA and CDR2 as YSYEKL. The CDR3 loop spans 15 amino acids. V gave up 0 bases and J gave up 7 bases, with 15 bases separating them. CDR3 region: CASSQDIGRAGEAFF. CDR3 nucleotides: TGCGCCAGCAGCCAAGATATAGGCAGGGCGGGTGAAGCTTTCTTT.

The V call is TRBV4-2, the J call TRBJ2-3; 12 bases fit TRBD2. This CDR3 spans 20 amino acids. CDR1 and CDR2 from the germline V gene are LGHNA and YNFKEQ. J was trimmed by 3 bases and V by 0 bases; bases with no gene match: 13. Here the CDR3 reads CASSQDKETSGSGRTDTQYF. DNA of the CDR3: TGTGCCAGCAGCCAAGATAAGGAGACTAGCGGGAGCGGGAGGACAGATACGCAGTATTTT.

This sequence joins TRBV7-2 and TRBJ2-7, with a possible D match to TRBD1 (6 bases). The CDR3 sequence is 13 residues long. Germline V gene lookup returns CDR1 SGHTA and CDR2 FQGNSA. The germline V and J ends were trimmed by 3 bases and 4 bases, with 10 bases remaining between them. Here the CDR3 DNA reads TGTGCCAGCAGCTTGAACAGGGCTTACGAGCAGTACTTC. This translates into CASSLNRAYEQYF.

The gene calls are TRBV7-9 and TRBJ1-2, with D maybe TRBD1 (6 bases). Germline CDR1 reads SEHNR; CDR2 reads FQNEAQ (reference sequence). This CDR3 comprises 14 residues. Trimming cost V 1 base and J 2 bases, with 8 bases left between them. DNA of the CDR3: TGTGCCAGCAGCTTAGGGACAGAGAACTATGGCTACACCTTC. Translation: CASSLGTENYGYTF.

The rearrangement uses TRBV19 and TRBJ2-1; no clear D gene. Germline assignment: CDR1 LNHDA and CDR2 SQIVND (reference sequence). V lost 3 bases and J lost 7, with 7 bases in between. The CDR3 sequence is 12 residues long. The CDR3 DNA sequence: TGTGCCAGTAGTATCGCGGATAATGAGCAGTTCTTC. Protein product: CASSIADNEQFF. The full variable domain, completed using reference TRBV19 and TRBJ2-1, is DGGITQSPKYLFRKEGQNVTLSCEQNLNHDAMYWYRQDPGQGLRLIYYSQIVNDFQKGDIAEGYSVSREKKESFPLTVTSAQKNPTAFYLCASSIADNEQFFGPGTRLTVL.

J is TRBJ2-5 and V is TRBV5-5; the D is unclear. Germline V lookup: CDR1 SGHKS, CDR2 YYEKEE (reference sequence). The germline V and J ends were trimmed by 4 bases and 0 bases, with 10 bases remaining between them. This CDR3 spans 14 amino acids. CDR3 sequence: CASSPRRYQETQYF. In DNA form, the CDR3 reads TGTGCCAGCAGCCCCAGACGGTACCAAGAGACCCAGTACTTC.

The CDR3 sequence: CASSSGTYTGELFF. DNA for the CDR3: TGTGCCAGCAGCTCCGGGACATACACCGGGGAGCTGTTTTTT. The J gene is TRBJ2-2, the V gene TRBV5-6, with a weak D call TRBD1 (6 bases). Germline V gene data show CDR1 as SGHDT and CDR2 as YYEEEE. CDR3 length: 14 residues. Trimming shortened V by 3 bases and J by 3 bases, and 9 bases separated the two germline ends. Looking up the rest from reference TRBV5-6 and TRBJ2-2 gives the full variable domain: DAGVTQSPTHLIKTRGQQVTLRCSPKSGHDTVSWYQQALGQGPQFIFQYYEEEERQRGNFPDRFSGHQFPNYSSELNVNALLLGDSALYLCASSSGTYTGELFFGEGSRLTVL.

V usage is TRBV5-4 and J usage is TRBJ1-2, with 10 bases fitting TRBD1. The CDR3 is 14 amino acids. J was trimmed by 4 bases and V by 6 bases; bases with no gene match: 6. The germline V gene encodes CDR1 SGHNT and CDR2 YYREEE (reference sequence). The CDR3 protein is CASTRQGASYGYTF. The CDR3 coding sequence is TGTGCCAGCACCAGACAGGGGGCGAGCTATGGCTACACCTTC.

This sequence joins TRBV7-8 and TRBJ2-7, with D perhaps matching TRBD1 (6 bases). The CDR3 runs to 15 residues. Deletions cut 5 bases from V and 1 base from J, with 15 bases between. The germline gives CDR1 SGHVS, CDR2 FQNEAQ. The CDR3 here is CASSPYQGPSYEQYF. The CDR3 DNA reads as TGTGCCAGCAGCCCCTATCAGGGGCCTTCCTACGAGCAGTACTTC.

The chain couples TRBV7-2 to TRBJ1-3; TRBD1 matches 7 bases. J gave up 2 bases and V 3 bases, and 10 bases lay outside the gene matches. The CDR3 extends over 17 amino acids. Germline V CDR1 and CDR2: SGHTA, FQGNSA. The chain's CDR3 is CASSFAPIDRAGNTIYF. CDR3 nucleotide sequence: TGTGCCAGCAGCTTTGCCCCTATAGACAGGGCTGGAAACACCATATATTTT.

The chain carries TRBV7-9 and TRBJ1-1, with 9 bases aligning to TRBD1. The CDR3 runs 17 residues. With 5 bases clipped from V and 3 bases from J, the junction kept 13 bases outside the gene matches. CDR1 is SEHNR and CDR2 is FQNEAQ in the germline V gene (reference sequence). CDR3 nucleotides: TGTGCCAGCAGCCAGACAGGGGGACGGGGGTCTGACACTGAAGCTTTCTTT. As protein: CASSQTGGRGSDTEAFF. Full variable domain (outside the CDR3, taken from reference TRBV7-9 and TRBJ1-1): DTGVSQNPRHKITKRGQNVTFRCDPISEHNRLYWYRQTLGQGPEFLTYFQNEAQLEKSRLLSDRFSAERPKGSFSTLEIQRTEQGDSAMYLCASSQTGGRGSDTEAFFGQGTRLTVV.